The rows below give T cell receptor beta chains drawn from one sample of a study of OX40 agonist ivuxolimab in advanced cancers. Sequencing was performed with immunoSEQ multiplex PCR; in TCRdb, only in-frame clones are kept and a portion is missing. The data show approximately 51,000 clones, with around 77% seen just once and 2% to 2.5% held by the top ten. This sample comprised CD4+ or CD8+ T cells sorted from blood, obtained in a trial of the OX40 agonist ivuxolimab. The receptor set was obtained from an adult with an advanced solid tumor such as melanoma, head and neck, liver or kidney cancer. CDR3s include the opening cysteine and the closing phenylalanine or tryptophan. D genes are given only for firm matches. Only part of the rows carry a size: once, few, many, or a class if the clone is expanded.

J: TRBJ2-1
size: .
D: .
V: TRBV9
DNA: TGTGCCAGCAGCCCGAGCGATGGACCCTACAATGAGCAGTTCTTC
CDR3: CASSPSDGPYNEQFF

J: TRBJ1-2
size: .
D: TRBD1
V: TRBV5-5
DNA: TGTGCCAGCAGCCTGACCGGACAGGCGAACTATGGCTACACCTTC
CDR3: CASSLTGQANYGYTF

J: TRBJ1-3
size: .
D: .
V: TRBV10-3
DNA: TGTGCCATCAGCGAACGCAAAATGGGTGGTGGAAACACCATATATTTT
CDR3: CAISERKMGGGNTIYF

J: TRBJ1-1
size: .
D: .
V: TRBV19
DNA: TGTGCCAGTAGCCGTTCGTCGGGGGACACTGAAGCTTTCTTT
CDR3: CASSRSSGDTEAFF

J: TRBJ2-3
size: .
D: TRBD2
V: TRBV10-2
DNA: TGCGCCAGCTCTCACCCCGGGACTAGCGGAGATACGCAGTATTTT
CDR3: CASSHPGTSGDTQYF

J: TRBJ2-7
size: .
D: TRBD2
V: TRBV2
DNA: TGTGCCAGCAGCGAAACACTAGCGGGAGAAGCCGAGCAGTACTTC
CDR3: CASSETLAGEAEQYF

J: TRBJ2-1
size: .
D: .
V: TRBV6-6
DNA: TGTGCCAGCAGCCCCACCCTCGACCGGAATGAGCAGTTCTTC
CDR3: CASSPTLDRNEQFF

J: TRBJ2-1
size: .
D: .
V: TRBV6-5
DNA: TGTGCCAGCAGAATCTCAAACCTCTACAATGAGCAGTTCTTC
CDR3: CASRISNLYNEQFF

J: TRBJ1-2
size: .
D: TRBD1
V: TRBV28
DNA: TGTGCCAGCAGTCCCCAGGGGGCTTCCTACGGCTACACCTTC
CDR3: CASSPQGASYGYTF

J: TRBJ2-5
size: once
D: TRBD1
V: TRBV2
DNA: TGTGCCAGCAGTGGGGGGACAGGGCTTGAGACCCAGTACTTC
CDR3: CASSGGTGLETQYF

J: TRBJ2-7
size: .
D: .
V: TRBV4-1
DNA: TGCGCCAGCAGCCCCCCCGCCCCATTTGGGTCCTACGAGCAGTACTTC
CDR3: CASSPPAPFGSYEQYF

J: TRBJ2-5
size: .
D: TRBD2
V: TRBV27
DNA: TGTGCCAGCAGTCTCGGGACTAGGGGGAAGACCCAGTACTTC
CDR3: CASSLGTRGKTQYF

J: TRBJ1-2
size: once
D: .
V: TRBV29-1
DNA: TGCAGCGTTGAAGCAACCGGGACTTATGGCTACACCTTC
CDR3: CSVEATGTYGYTF

J: TRBJ1-5
size: .
D: TRBD1
V: TRBV7-9
DNA: TGTGCCAGCAGTCCTACAGGGGGCAATCAGCCCCAGCATTTT
CDR3: CASSPTGGNQPQHF

J: TRBJ1-1
size: .
D: TRBD1
V: TRBV7-9
DNA: TGTGCCAGCAGTTATACAGGGGGCTCCACTGAAGCTTTCTTT
CDR3: CASSYTGGSTEAFF

J: TRBJ2-5
size: .
D: .
V: TRBV4-1
DNA: TGCGCCAGCAGCCAAGATTGGGCCGGGGGCTGGCGGACCCAGTACTTC
CDR3: CASSQDWAGGWRTQYF

J: TRBJ1-5
size: .
D: TRBD1
V: TRBV18
DNA: TGTGCCAGCTCAGGGACAGGGGTGTATCAGCCCCAGCATTTT
CDR3: CASSGTGVYQPQHF

J: TRBJ2-1
size: .
D: .
V: TRBV11-2
DNA: TGTGCCAGCAGCGCTAGAGGGAAGGGGTCCAATGAGCAGTTCTTC
CDR3: CASSARGKGSNEQFF

J: TRBJ2-2
size: .
D: .
V: TRBV5-1
DNA: TGCGCCAGCAGCGCTATCCAGGGCACCGGGGAGCTGTTTTTT
CDR3: CASSAIQGTGELFF

J: TRBJ2-3
size: few
D: .
V: TRBV7-2
DNA: TGTGCCAGCAGCACCACCAGGGTGTGGACAGATACGCAGTATTTT
CDR3: CASSTTRVWTDTQYF

J: TRBJ2-7
size: .
D: .
V: TRBV5-3
DNA: TGTGCCCCGGAAGGGCCCTACGAGCAGTACTTC
CDR3: CAPEGPYEQYF

J: TRBJ2-7
size: .
D: .
V: TRBV7-2
DNA: TGTGCCAGCAGCTTATCCGGGGTTCCCTACGAGCAGTACTTC
CDR3: CASSLSGVPYEQYF

J: TRBJ1-2
size: .
D: .
V: TRBV20-1
DNA: TGCAGTGCGCTGATAGCCTATGGCTACACCTTC
CDR3: CSALIAYGYTF

J: TRBJ1-4
size: once
D: .
V: TRBV28
DNA: TGTGCCAGCACGGGGGCCCAAAGGGAAAAACTGTTTTTT
CDR3: CASTGAQREKLFF

J: TRBJ2-5
size: .
D: .
V: TRBV6-1
DNA: TGTGCCAGCAAGGAGGTAGGGGGCCAAGAGACCCAGTACTTC
CDR3: CASKEVGGQETQYF

J: TRBJ1-1
size: .
D: TRBD1
V: TRBV6-1
DNA: TGTGCCAGCAATCCGCCAGGGGGCTTGACTGAAGCTTTCTTT
CDR3: CASNPPGGLTEAFF

J: TRBJ1-2
size: .
D: TRBD1
V: TRBV6-1
DNA: TGTGCCAGCAGTCTAGGAGGGGGCGTAAGTGGCTACACCTTC
CDR3: CASSLGGGVSGYTF

J: TRBJ2-7
size: .
D: .
V: TRBV6-6
DNA: TGTGCCAGCAGTTTCACCCTGGGACTTGAGCAGTACTTC
CDR3: CASSFTLGLEQYF

J: TRBJ2-3
size: .
D: .
V: TRBV20-1
DNA: TGCAGTGCAAAACCCGCCGATACGCAGTATTTT
CDR3: CSAKPADTQYF

J: TRBJ1-2
size: .
D: .
V: TRBV28
DNA: TGTGCCAGCACGGCGGGGAATGGCTACACCTTC
CDR3: CASTAGNGYTF

J: TRBJ2-7
size: .
D: TRBD1
V: TRBV6-5
DNA: TGTGCCAGCAGTCCGGGGACAGGGAACTACGAGCAGTACTTC
CDR3: CASSPGTGNYEQYF

J: TRBJ2-3
size: few
D: .
V: TRBV5-1
DNA: TGCGCCAGCAGCTTGTTCTTACCGACAGATACGCAGTATTTT
CDR3: CASSLFLPTDTQYF

J: TRBJ2-2
size: once
D: .
V: TRBV5-6
DNA: TGTGCCAGCAGCTCATACGACAGGTTAACCGGGGAGCTGTTTTTT
CDR3: CASSSYDRLTGELFF

J: TRBJ1-2
size: .
D: .
V: TRBV5-1
DNA: TGCGCCAGCAGCTTGGCCACAGGGCCTAACTATGGCTACACCTTC
CDR3: CASSLATGPNYGYTF

J: TRBJ1-1
size: .
D: TRBD1
V: TRBV6-1
DNA: TGTGCCAGCAGTGGAATAACAGGGGGGAACACTGAAGCTTTCTTT
CDR3: CASSGITGGNTEAFF

J: TRBJ2-1
size: few
D: TRBD2
V: TRBV13
DNA: TGTGCCAGCAGCTTATTAGCGGGAGTGGACAATGAGCAGTTCTTC
CDR3: CASSLLAGVDNEQFF

J: TRBJ1-4
size: .
D: .
V: TRBV2
DNA: TGTGCCAGCAGTGCTCCAGGGCCTGCAACTAATGAAAAACTGTTTTTT
CDR3: CASSAPGPATNEKLFF

J: TRBJ1-6
size: .
D: TRBD1
V: TRBV2
DNA: TGTGCCAGCAGCGCTAAAGCACTGGACAGGGGTGGGAATTCACCCCTCCACTTT
CDR3: CASSAKALDRGGNSPLHF

J: TRBJ1-1
size: .
D: .
V: TRBV27
DNA: TGTGCCAGCAGGCGGACGTCAGGGATTAATACTGAAGCTTTCTTT
CDR3: CASRRTSGINTEAFF

J: TRBJ1-1
size: .
D: .
V: TRBV10-3
DNA: TGTGCCATCAGTGAGTCGGAATACGTCTCAGCGAACACTGAAGCTTTCTTT
CDR3: CAISESEYVSANTEAFF

J: TRBJ1-2
size: few
D: .
V: TRBV6-5
DNA: TGTGCCAGCAGTCTTACAGACTTCTATGGCTACACCTTC
CDR3: CASSLTDFYGYTF

J: TRBJ2-1
size: .
D: .
V: TRBV2
DNA: TGTGCCAGCATTGGGTCCGCGGGACAACGTTACAATGAGCAGTTCTTC
CDR3: CASIGSAGQRYNEQFF

J: TRBJ2-2
size: .
D: TRBD1
V: TRBV5-1
DNA: TGCGCCGTCAGACAGGGGAACACCGGGGAGCTGTTTTTT
CDR3: CAVRQGNTGELFF

J: TRBJ2-1
size: .
D: .
V: TRBV5-1
DNA: TGCGCCAGCGCGTTGGGGAATGAGCAGTTCTTC
CDR3: CASALGNEQFF

J: TRBJ2-2
size: .
D: TRBD1
V: TRBV18
DNA: TGTGCCAGCTCACCGACCGGGACAGGGAACACCGGGGAGCTGTTTTTT
CDR3: CASSPTGTGNTGELFF